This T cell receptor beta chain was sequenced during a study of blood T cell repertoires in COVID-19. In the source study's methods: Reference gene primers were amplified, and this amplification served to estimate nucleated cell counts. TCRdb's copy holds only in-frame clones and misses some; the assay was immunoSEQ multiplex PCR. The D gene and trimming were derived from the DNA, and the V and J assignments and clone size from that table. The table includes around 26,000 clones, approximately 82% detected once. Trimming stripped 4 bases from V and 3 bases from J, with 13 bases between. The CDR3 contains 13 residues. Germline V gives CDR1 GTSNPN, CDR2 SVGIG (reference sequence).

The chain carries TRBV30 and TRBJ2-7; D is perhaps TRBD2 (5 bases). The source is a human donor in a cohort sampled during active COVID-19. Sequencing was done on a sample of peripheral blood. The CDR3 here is CAWKRSGSYEQYF. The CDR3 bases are TGTGCCTGGAAGAGGAGCGGAAGCTACGAGCAGTACTTC.